These 4 T cell receptor beta chains came from one sample sequenced in a study of OX40 agonist ivuxolimab in advanced cancers. Sequencing used immunoSEQ multiplex PCR; TCRdb keeps in-frame clones, though not all of them. This table has around 84,000 clones, around 93% appearing once. Sequenced here: CD4+ or CD8+ T cells sorted from blood, sampled in a trial of the OX40 agonist ivuxolimab. The receptors shown here come from an adult with an advanced solid tumor such as melanoma, head and neck, liver or kidney cancer.

The chain links TRBV9 to TRBJ1-2; possible D gene TRBD1, 5 bases. This CDR3 contains 14 residues. Trimming removed 0 bases from V and 4 bases from J, with 10 bases in between. Looked up from germline, CDR1 is SGDLS and CDR2 is YYNGEE. CDR3 sequence (DNA): TGTGCCAGCAGCGTAGCCGGGACGGCCTATGGCTACACCTTC. This sequence encodes CASSVAGTAYGYTF.

This rearrangement joins TRBV10-2 to TRBJ2-7, with D perhaps TRBD1 or TRBD2 (6 bases each). CDR3 length: 13 residues. Between the trimmed V and J ends, which lost 4 bases and 3 bases, there was a span of 10 bases. Germline values: CDR1 WSHSY, CDR2 SAAADI. DNA of the CDR3: TGCGCCAGCAGTGTGGGGGGCTACTACGAGCAGTACTTC. Its protein is CASSVGGYYEQYF.

In DNA form, the CDR3 reads TGTGCCAGCAGCCACCGGGGGGGGGACAATGAGCAGTTCTTC. This translates into CASSHRGGDNEQFF. The rearrangement joins TRBV7-6 to TRBJ2-1; 8 bases agree with TRBD2. CDR3 size: 14 residues. The germline gives CDR1 SGHVS, CDR2 FNYEAQ. The ends lost 5 bases at V and 5 bases at J; junction bases unmatched: 5.

This clone was observed a single time. The rearrangement uses TRBV11-2 and TRBJ2-7, with TRBD2 matching over 9 bases. The CDR3 runs 15 residues. Germline V CDR1 and CDR2: SGHAT, FQNNGV. V shed 5 bases, J shed 2 bases, and the junction held 7 bases outside the gene matches. DNA of the CDR3: TGTGCCAGCAGCCCCTCAGCGGGGGGACCCTACGAGCAGTACTTC. Amino acids: CASSPSAGGPYEQYF. Looking up the rest from reference TRBV11-2 and TRBJ2-7 gives the full variable domain: EAGVAQSPRYKIIEKRQSVAFWCNPISGHATLYWYQQILGQGPKLLIQFQNNGVVDDSQLPKDRFSAERLKGVDSTLKIQPAKLEDSAVYLCASSPSAGGPYEQYFGPGTRLTVT.